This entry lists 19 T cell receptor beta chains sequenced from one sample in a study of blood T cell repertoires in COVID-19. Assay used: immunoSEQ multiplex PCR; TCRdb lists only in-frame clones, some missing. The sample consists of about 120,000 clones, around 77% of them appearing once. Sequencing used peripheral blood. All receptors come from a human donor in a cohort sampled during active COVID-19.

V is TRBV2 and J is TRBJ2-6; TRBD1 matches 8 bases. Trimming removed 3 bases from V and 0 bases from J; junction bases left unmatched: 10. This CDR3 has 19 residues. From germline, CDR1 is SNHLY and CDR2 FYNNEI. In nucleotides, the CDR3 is TGTGCCAGCAGTGAGACGGACAGGGAAAAACTCTCTGGGGCCAACGTCCTGACTTTC. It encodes CASSETDREKLSGANVLTF.

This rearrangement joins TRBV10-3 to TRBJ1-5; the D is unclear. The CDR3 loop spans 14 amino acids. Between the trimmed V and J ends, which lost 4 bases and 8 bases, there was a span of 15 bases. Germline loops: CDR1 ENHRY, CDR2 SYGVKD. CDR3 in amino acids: CAISGANPEEPQHF. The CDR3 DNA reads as TGTGCCATCAGTGGGGCCAACCCGGAGGAGCCCCAGCATTTT.

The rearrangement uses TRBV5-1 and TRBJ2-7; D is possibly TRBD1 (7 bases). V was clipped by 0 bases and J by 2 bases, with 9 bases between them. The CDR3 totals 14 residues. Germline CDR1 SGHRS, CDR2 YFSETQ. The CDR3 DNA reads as TGCGCCAGCAGCTTGGGCGGGACAGCCTACGAGCAGTACTTC. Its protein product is CASSLGGTAYEQYF.

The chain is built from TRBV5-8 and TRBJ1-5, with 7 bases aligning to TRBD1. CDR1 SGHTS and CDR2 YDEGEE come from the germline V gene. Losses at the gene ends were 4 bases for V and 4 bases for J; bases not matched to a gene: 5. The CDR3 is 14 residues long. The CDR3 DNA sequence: TGTGCCAGCAGCCTCGACAGGGATAATCAGCCCCAGCATTTT. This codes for CASSLDRDNQPQHF.

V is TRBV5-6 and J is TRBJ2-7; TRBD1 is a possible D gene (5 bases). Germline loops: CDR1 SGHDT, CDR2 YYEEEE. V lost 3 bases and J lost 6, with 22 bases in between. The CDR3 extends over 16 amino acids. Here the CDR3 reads CASSWSLQGELLEQYF. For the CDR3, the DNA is TGTGCCAGCAGCTGGTCCCTTCAGGGCGAATTACTCGAGCAGTACTTC.

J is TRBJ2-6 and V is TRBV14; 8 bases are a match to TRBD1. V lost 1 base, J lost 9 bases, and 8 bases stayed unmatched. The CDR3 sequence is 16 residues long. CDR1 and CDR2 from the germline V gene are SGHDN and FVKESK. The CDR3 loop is CASSQAQGVINNVLTF. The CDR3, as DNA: TGTGCCAGCAGCCAAGCACAGGGGGTGATCAACAACGTCCTGACTTTC.

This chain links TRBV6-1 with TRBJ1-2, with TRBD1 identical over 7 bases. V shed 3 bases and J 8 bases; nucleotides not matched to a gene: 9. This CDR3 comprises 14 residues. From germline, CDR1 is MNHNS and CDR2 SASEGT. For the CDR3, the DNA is TGTGCCAGCAGTGAGGGGACAGCGGCCAGCGGCTACACCTTC. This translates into CASSEGTAASGYTF.

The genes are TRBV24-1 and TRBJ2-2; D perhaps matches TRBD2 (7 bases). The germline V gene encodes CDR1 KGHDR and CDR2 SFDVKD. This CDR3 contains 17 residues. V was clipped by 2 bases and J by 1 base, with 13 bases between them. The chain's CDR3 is CATSDWGGDKNTGELFF. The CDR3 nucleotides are TGTGCCACCAGTGATTGGGGGGGGGACAAGAACACCGGGGAGCTGTTTTTT.

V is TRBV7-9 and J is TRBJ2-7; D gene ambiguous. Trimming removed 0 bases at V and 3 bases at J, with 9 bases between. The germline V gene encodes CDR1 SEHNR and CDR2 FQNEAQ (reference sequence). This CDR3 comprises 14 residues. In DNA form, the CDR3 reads TGTGCCAGCAGCTTAGCGGCAGGCCGCTACGAGCAGTACTTC. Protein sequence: CASSLAAGRYEQYF.

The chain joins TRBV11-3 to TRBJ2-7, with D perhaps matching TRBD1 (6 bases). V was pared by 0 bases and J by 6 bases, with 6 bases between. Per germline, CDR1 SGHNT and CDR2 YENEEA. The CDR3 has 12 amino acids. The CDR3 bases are TGTGCCAGCAGCTTAGACAGGGGCGAGCAGTACTTC. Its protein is CASSLDRGEQYF. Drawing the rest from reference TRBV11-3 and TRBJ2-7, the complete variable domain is EAGVVQSPRYKIIEKKQPVAFWCNPISGHNTLYWYLQNLGQGPELLIRYENEEAVDDSQLPKDRFSAERLKGVDSTLKIQPAELGDSAVYLCASSLDRGEQYFGPGTRLTVT.

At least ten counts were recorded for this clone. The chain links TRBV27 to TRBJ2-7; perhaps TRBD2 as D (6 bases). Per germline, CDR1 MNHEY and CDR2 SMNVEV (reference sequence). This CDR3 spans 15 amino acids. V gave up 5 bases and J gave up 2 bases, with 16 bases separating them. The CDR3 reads CASSPAGTETYEQYF. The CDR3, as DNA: TGTGCCAGCAGTCCTGCGGGGACCGAGACCTACGAGCAGTACTTC.

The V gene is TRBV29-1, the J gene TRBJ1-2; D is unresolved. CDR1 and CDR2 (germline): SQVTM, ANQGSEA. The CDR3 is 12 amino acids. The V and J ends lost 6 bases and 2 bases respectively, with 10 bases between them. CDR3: CSVGNPNYGYTF. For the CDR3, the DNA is TGCAGCGTCGGTAATCCAAACTATGGCTACACCTTC.

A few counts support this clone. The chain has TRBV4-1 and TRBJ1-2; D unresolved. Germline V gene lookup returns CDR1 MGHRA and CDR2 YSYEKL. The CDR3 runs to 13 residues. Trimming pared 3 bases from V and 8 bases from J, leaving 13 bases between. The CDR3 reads CASSQDGSGGYTF. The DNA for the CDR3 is TGCGCCAGCAGCCAGGATGGATCGGGGGGCTACACCTTC.

CDR3 nucleotide sequence: TGTGCCAGCAGCTTAGAGGGGTTCCCCTACGAGCAGTACTTC. Translating it yields CASSLEGFPYEQYF. V and J are TRBV7-2 and TRBJ2-7, with D maybe TRBD1 (5 bases). The germline V gene encodes CDR1 SGHTA and CDR2 FQGNSA. This CDR3 comprises 14 residues. V was cut by 1 base and J by 2 bases, with 9 bases left in between.

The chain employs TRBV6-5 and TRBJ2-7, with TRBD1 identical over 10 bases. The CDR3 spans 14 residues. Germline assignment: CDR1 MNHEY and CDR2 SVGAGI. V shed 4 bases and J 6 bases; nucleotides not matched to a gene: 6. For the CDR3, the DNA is TGTGCCAGCAGTTCCCCCGGGACAGGGGCCGAGCAGTACTTC. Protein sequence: CASSSPGTGAEQYF.

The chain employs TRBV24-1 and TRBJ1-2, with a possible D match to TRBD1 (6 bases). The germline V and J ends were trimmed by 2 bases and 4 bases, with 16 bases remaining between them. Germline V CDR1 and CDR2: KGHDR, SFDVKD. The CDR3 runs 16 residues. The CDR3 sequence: CATSDSGDVAPYGYTF. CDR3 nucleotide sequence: TGTGCCACCAGTGATTCAGGGGACGTGGCCCCCTATGGCTACACCTTC.

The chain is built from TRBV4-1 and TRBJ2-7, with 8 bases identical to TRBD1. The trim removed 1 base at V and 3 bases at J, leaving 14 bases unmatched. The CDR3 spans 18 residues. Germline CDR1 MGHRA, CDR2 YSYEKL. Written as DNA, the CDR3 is TGCGCCAGCAGCCAAGTTCCTAATCCAGGGGGCGCTTTCTACGAGCAGTACTTC. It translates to CASSQVPNPGGAFYEQYF.

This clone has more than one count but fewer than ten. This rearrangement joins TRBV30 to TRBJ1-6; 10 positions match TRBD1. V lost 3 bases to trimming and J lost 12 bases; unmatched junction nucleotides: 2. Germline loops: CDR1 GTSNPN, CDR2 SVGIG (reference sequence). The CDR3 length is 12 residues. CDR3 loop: CAWRDRGLPLHF. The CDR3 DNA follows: TGTGCCTGGAGGGACAGGGGGTTACCCCTCCACTTT.

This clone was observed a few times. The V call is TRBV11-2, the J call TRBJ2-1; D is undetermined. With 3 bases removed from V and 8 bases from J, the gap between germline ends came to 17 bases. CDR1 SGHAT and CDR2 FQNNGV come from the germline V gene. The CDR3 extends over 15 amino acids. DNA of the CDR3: TGTGCCAGCAGCTTCGGTAGCTCCGAGTACGATGAGCAGTTCTTC. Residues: CASSFGSSEYDEQFF.